This T cell receptor (beta chain) was identified during a study of identical twins. TCRdb ran MiXCR on the 5' RACE reads and lists one entry per CDR3 protein. This sample carries approximately 300,000 distinct CDR3 sequences, less than 9.5% of them seen once, and the ten largest clones take about 7.1%. Trimming took off 3 bases at V and 5 bases at J, with 8 bases between the two ends. The germline V gene has CDR1 DFQATT and CDR2 SNEGSKA (reference sequence). The CDR3 runs 12 residues. This same sample was also taken into another study, of yellow fever vaccine responses in identical twins.

The receptor was derived from a woman aged 18-29 years in good health. The rearrangement links TRBV20-1 to TRBJ2-1; D might be TRBD1 (6 bases). The source material was CD8+ T cells sorted from blood. For the CDR3, the DNA is TGCAGTGCTAGTTCAGGGGACAATGAGCAGTTCTTC. The encoded protein is CSASSGDNEQFF.